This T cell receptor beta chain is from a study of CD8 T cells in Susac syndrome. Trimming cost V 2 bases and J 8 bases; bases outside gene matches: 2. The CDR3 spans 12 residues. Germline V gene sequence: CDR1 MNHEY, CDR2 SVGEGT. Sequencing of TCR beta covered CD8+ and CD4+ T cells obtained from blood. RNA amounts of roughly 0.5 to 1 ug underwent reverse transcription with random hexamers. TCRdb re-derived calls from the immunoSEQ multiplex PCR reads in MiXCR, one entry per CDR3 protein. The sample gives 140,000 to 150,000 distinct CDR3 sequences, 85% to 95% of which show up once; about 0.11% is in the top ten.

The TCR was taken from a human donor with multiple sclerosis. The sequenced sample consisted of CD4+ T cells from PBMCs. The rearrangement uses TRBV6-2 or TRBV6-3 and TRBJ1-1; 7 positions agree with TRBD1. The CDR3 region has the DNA TGTGCCAGCAGTTACCTGGGACAGGAAGCTTTCTTT. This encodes CASSYLGQEAFF.